This is a list of T cell receptor beta chains from one sample in a study of OX40 agonist ivuxolimab in advanced cancers. Sequencing used immunoSEQ multiplex PCR; TCRdb keeps in-frame clones, though not all of them. This sample carries tens of thousands of clones, roughly 94% of them seen once, and the ten largest clones take around 12%. Sequencing used CD4+ or CD8+ T cells sorted from blood, obtained in a trial of the OX40 agonist ivuxolimab. These receptors came from an adult with an advanced solid tumor such as melanoma, head and neck, liver or kidney cancer. Both conserved end residues are part of each CDR3. D genes are given only for firm matches. Clone size is stated in some rows and not others, as once, few, many or a class when expanded.

D gene	V gene	J gene	clone size	CDR3 protein	CDR3 DNA
-	TRBV6-5	TRBJ1-1	once	CASSYSGGGTEAFF	TGTGCCAGCAGTTACTCCGGGGGAGGGACTGAAGCTTTCTTT
TRBD1	TRBV27	TRBJ2-7	-	CASSLSGTVNYEQYF	TGTGCCAGCAGTTTATCGGGGACAGTGAACTACGAGCAGTACTTC
-	TRBV7-9	TRBJ1-1	-	CASSPLYLGATEAFF	TGTGCCAGCAGCCCCTTGTATCTGGGGGCCACTGAAGCTTTCTTT
TRBD2	TRBV7-2	TRBJ2-7	once	CASSFSGSLYEQYF	TGTGCCAGCAGTTTTAGCGGGAGTCTCTACGAGCAGTACTTC
TRBD2	TRBV5-4	TRBJ2-7	-	CASSLASGNTYEQYF	TGTGCCAGCAGCTTGGCTAGCGGGAATACCTACGAGCAGTACTTC
-	TRBV4-1	TRBJ2-7	-	CASSQEGLPGSYEQYF	TGCGCCAGCAGCCAAGAGGGCCTTCCAGGCTCCTACGAGCAGTACTTC
-	TRBV11-2	TRBJ2-7	-	CASSPSYEQYF	TGTGCCAGCAGCCCCTCCTACGAGCAGTACTTC
-	TRBV29-1	TRBJ2-5	-	CSVVNRGGQETQYF	TGCAGCGTTGTTAACAGGGGGGGCCAAGAGACCCAGTACTTC
-	TRBV4-1	TRBJ2-7	-	CASSLLDTQSSYEQYF	TGCGCCAGCAGCCTTTTGGACACCCAGAGCTCCTACGAGCAGTACTTC
TRBD1	TRBV2	TRBJ1-4	-	CASSAGTGGRGIREKLFF	TGTGCCAGCAGTGCTGGGACAGGGGGCCGCGGCATCCGTGAAAAACTGTTTTTT
-	TRBV30	TRBJ1-2	-	CAWNIGQGYGYTF	TGTGCCTGGAATATAGGGCAGGGTTATGGCTACACCTTC
TRBD1	TRBV25-1	TRBJ1-2	-	CASSGPGGENGGYTF	TGTGCCAGCAGTGGTCCAGGGGGCGAGAATGGAGGCTACACCTTC
-	TRBV19	TRBJ1-2	-	CASSEIGRGPYGYTF	TGTGCCAGTAGTGAAATTGGCAGGGGCCCCTATGGCTACACCTTC
-	TRBV29-1	TRBJ2-2	-	CSVKQGTGELFF	TGCAGCGTGAAACAGGGCACCGGGGAGCTGTTTTTT
-	TRBV11-2	TRBJ2-7	-	CASSPPQRSYEQYF	TGTGCCAGCAGCCCTCCCCAGCGGTCCTACGAGCAGTACTTC
-	TRBV11-2	TRBJ2-7	-	CASSVSKYYEQYF	TGTGCCAGCAGCGTTTCTAAATACTACGAGCAGTACTTC
TRBD1	TRBV28	TRBJ1-1	once	CASRPRGNTEAFF	TGTGCCAGCAGGCCCAGGGGGAACACCGAAGCTTTCTTT
TRBD2	TRBV4-3	TRBJ2-7	-	CASSPPISGSYEQYF	TGCGCCAGCAGCCCTCCCATTAGCGGGAGCTACGAGCAGTACTTC
TRBD2	TRBV10-3	TRBJ2-1	-	CAISGGLAGLSSYNEQFF	TGTGCCATCAGTGGGGGACTAGCGGGACTTTCCTCCTACAATGAGCAGTTCTTC
-	TRBV4-1	TRBJ2-7	-	CASSQSLGPISYEQYF	TGCGCCAGCAGCCAATCATTGGGTCCCATATCCTACGAGCAGTACTTC
-	TRBV19	TRBJ2-7	-	CASSKLGSYLVEQYF	TGTGCCAGTAGTAAACTAGGGTCTTACCTTGTCGAGCAGTACTTC
TRBD1	TRBV7-8	TRBJ2-5	-	CASSSTGTGLQETQYF	TGTGCCAGCAGCTCTACCGGGACAGGGTTGCAAGAGACCCAGTACTTC
TRBD2	TRBV4-1	TRBJ2-3	-	CASSWREHADTQYF	TGCGCCAGCAGCTGGCGGGAGCATGCAGATACGCAGTATTTT
TRBD1	TRBV9	TRBJ1-4	-	CASSPRTGASTNEKLFF	TGTGCCAGCAGCCCACGGACAGGGGCCTCAACTAATGAAAAACTGTTTTTT
-	TRBV30	TRBJ1-1	few	CAWRQGIEAFF	TGTGCCTGGCGGCAGGGGATTGAAGCTTTCTTT
TRBD2	TRBV27	TRBJ2-1	-	CASSPSGRGNEQFF	TGTGCCAGCAGTCCCAGCGGGAGAGGCAATGAGCAGTTCTTC
-	TRBV21-1	TRBJ2-5	-	CASSTTGSETQYF	TGTGCCAGCAGCACAACAGGGTCCGAGACCCAGTACTTC
TRBD1	TRBV28	TRBJ1-5	-	CASRGTGLAQPQHF	TGTGCCAGCAGGGGGACAGGCCTTGCTCAGCCCCAGCATTTT
TRBD1	TRBV10-1	TRBJ1-2	-	CASSVDREYGYTF	TGCGCCAGCAGTGTGGACAGGGAGTATGGCTACACCTTC